The TCR delta chain under discussion was sequenced for a study of gamma-delta T cells after stem cell transplantation. This clone appeared a few times. TCRdb pairs this DNA with a much larger clone's protein that differs at residue 3, likely a read error; the protein shown was translated from the DNA. The CDR3 is 19 residues long. The germline CDR1 and CDR2 sequences are GEAIGNYY and EKD. TCRdb re-identified clones in the RT-PCR reads via CATT. The table shows more than 1,100 delta-chain clones, with around 15% occurring only once. The sample taken for sequencing was gamma-delta T cells. V gene TRDV2 combines with J gene TRDJ1; TRDD3 matches at 10 bases. This TCR was sampled from a human donor. It is not recorded whose cells these are; they may come from a transplant donor. CDR3 DNA: TGTGCCCGTGACGGCATGTCTACTGGGGGATTGGCCCGCACCGATAAACTCATCTTT. Translation gives CARDGMSTGGLARTDKLIF.